One sample yielded the 23 T cell receptor beta chains listed below, sequenced in a study of blood T cell repertoires in COVID-19. Here immunoSEQ multiplex PCR was the method, and the copy in TCRdb shows in-frame clones only, minus some. The sample consists of around 70,000 clones, 75% to 90% of them appearing once. Sequencing used peripheral blood. The receptors were gathered from a human donor in a cohort sampled during active COVID-19.

The chain's CDR3 is CASSYSVQMNTGELFF. In DNA, the CDR3 is TGTGCCAGCAGTTACTCAGTACAAATGAACACCGGGGAGCTGTTTTTT. V gene TRBV6-5 combines with J gene TRBJ2-2; D is ambiguous. CDR1 MNHEY and CDR2 SVGAGI come from the germline V gene. The germline V and J ends were trimmed by 0 bases and 1 base, with 9 bases remaining between them. This CDR3 region has 16 residues.

The CDR3 protein is CASSLSGTSGGAGVPDTQYF. CDR3 nucleotide sequence: TGTGCCAGCAGCCTAAGTGGGACTAGCGGGGGGGCGGGAGTCCCAGATACGCAGTATTTT. The chain carries TRBV3-1 (or the pseudogene TRBV3-2) and TRBJ2-3; 16 bases agree with TRBD2. The V and J ends lost 4 bases and 4 bases, in that order; junction bases with no gene match: 14. Germline V gene lookup returns CDR1 LGHDT and CDR2 YNNKEL (reference sequence). The CDR3 length is 20 residues.

The chain recombines TRBV29-1 with TRBJ1-1, with D unclear. The CDR3 totals 12 residues. Trimming took off 7 bases at V and 5 bases at J, with 14 bases between the two ends. Germline V CDR1 and CDR2: SQVTM, ANQGSEA. The CDR3 region has the DNA TGCAGCGCCCTGTTGGGCGGGACTGAAGCTTTCTTT. Translation: CSALLGGTEAFF.

The chain couples TRBV6-5 to TRBJ1-2; D gene uncertain. Looked up from germline, CDR1 is MNHEY and CDR2 is SVGAGI. Trimming cost V 8 bases and J 4 bases, with 17 bases left between them. This CDR3 has 14 amino acids. CDR3 sequence: CASERSAALYGYTF. The CDR3 bases are TGTGCCAGCGAGAGGTCAGCGGCACTCTATGGCTACACCTTC.

V and J are TRBV9 and TRBJ1-3; TRBD1 matches at 11 bases. V lost 4 bases to trimming and J lost 2 bases; unmatched junction nucleotides: 14. Germline V gene lookup returns CDR1 SGDLS and CDR2 YYNGEE. The CDR3 is made up of 19 amino acids. In DNA, the CDR3 is TGTGCCAGCAGCCCCCGGGGGACAGGGGGAGGAGGAGCTGGAAACACCATATATTTT. This gives the protein CASSPRGTGGGGAGNTIYF.

This clone was counted many times. The rearrangement uses TRBV27 and TRBJ2-3, with 9 bases that match TRBD2. The CDR3 extends over 14 amino acids. Germline assignment: CDR1 MNHEY and CDR2 SMNVEV (reference sequence). With V trimmed by 2 bases and J by 5 bases, 2 bases remained unmatched. The CDR3 protein is CASSLGSGGDTQYF. Here the CDR3 DNA reads TGTGCCAGCAGTTTAGGTAGCGGGGGAGATACGCAGTATTTT.

This sequence joins TRBV19 and TRBJ2-3, with D maybe TRBD1 (5 bases). V gave up 7 bases and J gave up 2 bases, with 10 bases separating them. The germline CDR1 and CDR2 sequences are LNHDA and SQIVND (reference sequence). The CDR3 spans 13 residues. The CDR3 protein is CASNQGPTDTQYF. DNA for the CDR3: TGTGCCAGTAACCAGGGTCCCACAGATACGCAGTATTTT. Full variable domain (rest looked up from reference TRBV19 and TRBJ2-3): DGGITQSPKYLFRKEGQNVTLSCEQNLNHDAMYWYRQDPGQGLRLIYYSQIVNDFQKGDIAEGYSVSREKKESFPLTVTSAQKNPTAFYLCASNQGPTDTQYFGPGTRLTVL.

The chain is built from TRBV5-1 and TRBJ1-1; TRBD1 matches 10 bases. This CDR3 has 14 residues. CDR1 SGHRS and CDR2 YFSETQ come from the germline V gene. V was clipped by 4 bases and J by 5 bases; unmatched bases: 5. The CDR3 protein is CASSKDRGQTEAFF. CDR3 bases: TGCGCCAGCAGCAAAGACAGGGGGCAAACTGAAGCTTTCTTT.

The chain is built from TRBV29-1 and TRBJ2-7; the match to TRBD2 covers 8 bases. CDR3 length equals 15 residues. In germline, CDR1 is SQVTM, CDR2 ANQGSEA. CDR3 loop: CPPVVRGGSYYEQYF. The CDR3, as DNA: TGCCCCCCGGTTGTTCGGGGGGGCTCTTACTACGAGCAGTACTTC.

DNA for the CDR3: TGTGCCAGCAGCCCCGGGACGGCGGGAGGTGGAAACACCATATATTTT. Protein product: CASSPGTAGGGNTIYF. The V call is TRBV3-1 (or the pseudogene TRBV3-2), the J call TRBJ1-3; the D gene is possibly TRBD1 (5 bases). The length of the CDR3 is 16 residues. Germline V gives CDR1 LGHDT, CDR2 YNNKEL (reference sequence). Trimming removed 4 bases from V and 3 bases from J, with 16 bases in between.

The table lists this clone with a count of one. This chain links TRBV19 with TRBJ2-5; D might be TRBD2 (5 bases). V was shortened by 3 bases and J by 3 bases, with 8 bases between the two germline ends. In germline, CDR1 is LNHDA, CDR2 SQIVND (reference sequence). The CDR3 has 13 residues. The CDR3 nucleotides read TGTGCCAGTAGTATCGACGGGGAAGAGACCCAGTACTTC. This encodes CASSIDGEETQYF.

The CDR3, as DNA: TGTGCCTGGAGGTTCGGGATGTCGGGAGCTTTCTTT. Amino acids: CAWRFGMSGAFF. This rearrangement joins TRBV30 to TRBJ1-1; the D is unclear. The germline V and J ends were trimmed by 3 bases and 10 bases, with 15 bases remaining between them. The CDR3 has 12 residues. Germline V CDR1 and CDR2: GTSNPN, SVGIG (reference sequence).

J is TRBJ2-1 and V is TRBV7-9; TRBD2 might be the D (6 bases). This CDR3 region has 15 residues. V lost 1 base, J lost 6 bases, and 13 bases lay in between. Looked up from germline, CDR1 is SEHNR and CDR2 is FQNEAQ (reference sequence). CDR3 residues: CASSLGGTSSNEQFF. In DNA, the CDR3 is TGTGCCAGCAGCTTAGGGGGGACTTCGTCCAATGAGCAGTTCTTC.

This clone turned up a few times. The sample contains more than one DNA sequence encoding this CDR3. This chain joins TRBV5-1 and TRBJ2-2, with 9 bases fitting TRBD2. The CDR3 has 16 residues. CDR1 SGHRS and CDR2 YFSETQ come from the germline V gene. The junction had 7 bases not matched to a gene; V was cut back by 1 base and J by 6 bases. The CDR3 spells CASSLNRGGVAGELFF. In DNA form, the CDR3 reads TGCGCCAGCAGCTTGAATCGCGGGGGGGTCGCCGGGGAGCTGTTTTTT.

The V call is TRBV6-5, the J call TRBJ2-7; 13 positions match TRBD2. This CDR3 is built from 15 residues. V was clipped by 0 bases and J by 5 bases; unmatched bases: 1. The germline CDR1 and CDR2 sequences are MNHEY and SVGAGI. The CDR3 DNA sequence: TGTGCCAGCAGTTACTCGACTAGCGGGGGGAACGAGCAGTACTTC. Amino acids: CASSYSTSGGNEQYF.

Note on this clone: Germline is not matched at one junction end, which may reflect a read error. V usage is TRBV6-4 and J usage is TRBJ2-3; TRBD2 aligns across 8 bases. The length of the CDR3 is 15 residues. From germline, CDR1 is MRHNA and CDR2 SNTAGT. The CDR3 loop reads CASSHSGLAADTQYF. Here the CDR3 DNA reads TGTGCCAGCAGTCACTCCGGACTAGCTGCAGATACGCAGTATTTT.

The V call is TRBV19, the J call TRBJ2-2; D might be TRBD2 (6 bases). This CDR3 contains 16 residues. The V gene's germline CDR1 is LNHDA and CDR2 SQIVND (reference sequence). V was trimmed by 4 bases and J by 3 bases, leaving 15 bases between them. The CDR3 nucleotides are TGTGCCAGTAGTACCCGAGGACGGGGGTACACCGGGGAGCTGTTTTTT. Translated: CASSTRGRGYTGELFF.

This sequence joins TRBV9 and TRBJ2-1; D is perhaps TRBD1 (6 bases). V was clipped by 4 bases and J by 0 bases, with 11 bases between them. Germline CDR1 and CDR2: SGDLS and YYNGEE. The CDR3 has 15 amino acids. The CDR3 nucleotides are TGTGCCAGCAGCATTCGACAGGCCTCCTACAATGAGCAGTTCTTC. Translating it yields CASSIRQASYNEQFF.

V usage is TRBV2 and J usage is TRBJ2-3; 8 bases map to TRBD1. Losses at the gene ends were 6 bases for V and 2 bases for J; bases not matched to a gene: 10. The CDR3 is 16 residues long. The germline CDR1 and CDR2 sequences are SNHLY and FYNNEI. For the CDR3, the DNA is TGTGCCAGCAGGCCCTCTCGGACAGGGCCCACAGATACGCAGTATTTT. Amino acids: CASRPSRTGPTDTQYF.

The chain uses TRBV15 and TRBJ2-7, with D unclear. CDR1 LNHNV and CDR2 YYDKDF come from the germline V gene (reference sequence). V was trimmed by 2 bases and J by 1 base, leaving 6 bases between them. This CDR3 region has 13 residues. This CDR3 is CATSRYQSYEQYF. The CDR3 nucleotides are TGTGCCACCAGCAGATACCAGTCCTACGAGCAGTACTTC.

This clone has only a few counts. This chain uses TRBV7-9 with TRBJ1-2, with D uncertain. Germline V CDR1 and CDR2: SEHNR, FQNEAQ (reference sequence). CDR3 length: 12 amino acids. CDR3 in DNA: TGTGCTCTCGACACCGTTCGGGAGGGCTACACCTTC. This sequence encodes CALDTVREGYTF.

V is TRBV20-1 and J is TRBJ2-7, with D tentatively TRBD1 (6 bases). CDR1 is DFQATT, CDR2 SNEGSKA, per germline (reference sequence). This CDR3 is 11 amino acids long. DNA for the CDR3: TGCAGGGCCACTACAGGGTACGAGCAGTACTTC. Its translation is CRATTGYEQYF.

The chain carries TRBV19 and TRBJ1-1; D call uncertain. Trimming cost V 7 bases and J 3 bases, with 12 bases left between them. This CDR3 spans 13 amino acids. The germline V gene encodes CDR1 LNHDA and CDR2 SQIVND (reference sequence). The CDR3 loop is CASTLERDTEAFF. The CDR3 DNA follows: TGTGCCAGTACCCTTGAGAGGGACACTGAAGCTTTCTTT.